Following are 16 T cell receptor beta chains from one sample sequenced in a study of identical twins. TCRdb re-derived calls from the 5' RACE reads in MiXCR, one entry per CDR3 protein. Of about 530,000 distinct CDR3 sequences listed, approximately 16% were seen once; the top ten hold around 0.4%. These data are also associated with another study on yellow fever vaccine responses in identical twins.

Sequenced: CD4+ T cells sorted from blood. All receptors derive from a woman between 18 and 30 years old in good health.

In this sample, this clonotype turned up a few times. The V and J genes are TRBV20-1 and TRBJ2-7, with 10 bases that match TRBD2. The CDR3 is 15 residues long. J was trimmed by 2 bases and V by 0 bases; bases with no gene match: 4. Germline CDR1 is DFQATT and CDR2 is SNEGSKA (reference sequence). This chain's CDR3 is CSARDLAGVTYEQYF. The CDR3 bases are TGCAGTGCTAGAGACCTAGCGGGAGTTACCTACGAGCAGTACTTC.

This clonotype was found a few times. The J gene is TRBJ2-3, the V gene TRBV12-3 or TRBV12-4, with TRBD2 identical over 14 bases. The ends lost 4 bases at V and 3 bases at J; junction bases unmatched: 6. The CDR3 is 17 residues long. CDR3 DNA sequence: TGTGCCAGCAGTTCCCGGACTAGCGGGGGGCTAACAGATACGCAGTATTTT. This encodes CASSSRTSGGLTDTQYF.

This chain uses TRBV24-1 with TRBJ1-2; possibly TRBD1 for D (5 bases). The germline gives CDR1 KGHDR, CDR2 SFDVKD. This CDR3 has 12 amino acids. Trimming removed 2 bases at V and 7 bases at J, with 7 bases between. The CDR3 region is CATSDSGFGYTF. The DNA for the CDR3 is TGTGCCACCAGTGATTCAGGGTTTGGCTACACCTTC.

This chain connects TRBV12-3 or TRBV12-4 to TRBJ2-7; 7 nucleotides line up with TRBD2. There are 17 residues in the CDR3. Trimming took 7 bases from V and 3 from J; bases not matched to a gene: 18. Here the CDR3 DNA reads TGTGCCAGCACCCCAGGCCGCCCAGCGGGATGGGTCTACGAGCAGTACTTC. Amino acid sequence: CASTPGRPAGWVYEQYF.

The chain links TRBV11-2 to TRBJ2-2; D remains unclear. The CDR3 totals 13 residues. Trimming left V 5 bases short and J 3 bases short, with 7 bases between. CDR1 is SGHAT and CDR2 is FQNNGV in the germline V gene. CDR3 bases: TGTGCCAGCAGCCCACCCCACACCGGGGAGCTGTTTTTT. Its translation is CASSPPHTGELFF.

This clonotype was picked up a small number of times. The rearrangement links TRBV6-5 to TRBJ1-5; D gene unclear. Trimming pared 3 bases from V and 0 bases from J, leaving 9 bases between. The V gene's germline CDR1 is MNHEY and CDR2 SVGAGI. This CDR3 spans 15 amino acids. The CDR3 DNA reads TGTGCCAGCAGTTATAGGCTGGCTAGCAATCAGCCCCAGCATTTT. Translating gives CASSYRLASNQPQHF.

In DNA form, the CDR3 reads TGTGCCAGCAGCTTCGGGACACAGAACACCGGGGAGCTGTTTTTT. Amino acid sequence: CASSFGTQNTGELFF. This chain links TRBV5-4 with TRBJ2-2; D is possibly TRBD1 (6 bases). The germline CDR1 and CDR2 sequences are SGHNT and YYREEE (reference sequence). The V and J ends lost 2 bases and 1 base respectively, with 9 bases between them. The CDR3 extends over 15 amino acids.

The chain is built from TRBV20-1 and TRBJ1-5, with D possibly TRBD1 on 6 matching bases. The CDR3 is made up of 15 amino acids. Germline V CDR1 and CDR2: DFQATT, SNEGSKA (reference sequence). Trimming cost V 3 bases and J 6 bases, with 18 bases left between them. The DNA of the CDR3 is TGCAGTGCTAGTGGGGTTGGACAGAAAGGTCAGCCCCAGCATTTT. This encodes CSASGVGQKGQPQHF.

This sequence joins TRBV10-3 and TRBJ2-1; TRBD1 agrees at 9 bases. CDR1 is ENHRY, CDR2 SYGVKD, per germline. V shed 6 bases, J shed 7 bases, and the junction held 10 bases outside the gene matches. This CDR3 has 15 amino acids. This chain's CDR3 is CAISQRDRVENEQFF. The CDR3 DNA reads as TGTGCCATCAGCCAGCGGGACAGGGTCGAAAATGAGCAGTTCTTC.

V and J are TRBV7-2 and TRBJ2-3; perhaps TRBD2 as D (6 bases). The CDR3 contains 14 residues. The germline CDR1 and CDR2 sequences are SGHTA and FQGNSA. V was pared by 6 bases and J by 1 base, with 11 bases between. This chain's CDR3 is CASRVAVGTDTQYF. The DNA for the CDR3 is TGTGCCAGCAGAGTAGCGGTGGGCACAGATACGCAGTATTTT.

The chain recombines TRBV6-1 with TRBJ2-5; D is perhaps TRBD2 (6 bases). The CDR3 has 14 residues. The V gene's germline CDR1 is MNHNS and CDR2 SASEGT. V lost 2 bases and J lost 5, with 12 bases in between. The CDR3 DNA reads TGTGCCAGCAGTGAACAGGGACTCTCGGAGACCCAGTACTTC. This encodes CASSEQGLSETQYF.

The chain links TRBV20-1 to TRBJ1-4; no clear D. The germline CDR1 and CDR2 sequences are DFQATT and SNEGSKA (reference sequence). The ends were cut back, 3 bases at V and 1 base at J, with 6 bases in the middle. The CDR3 runs 13 residues. Here the CDR3 DNA reads TGCAGTGCTAGGGCAGTAACTAATGAAAAACTGTTTTTT. It specifies CSARAVTNEKLFF.

This clonotype was counted a few times. The genes are TRBV10-3 and TRBJ2-5, with 14 nucleotides matching TRBD2. The CDR3 contains 16 residues. The germline V gene encodes CDR1 ENHRY and CDR2 SYGVKD. V lost 5 bases, J lost 4 bases, and 6 bases stayed unmatched. CDR3: CAISTGLAGVGETQYF. The CDR3 bases are TGTGCCATCAGTACGGGACTAGCGGGGGTAGGAGAGACCCAGTACTTC.

This clonotype came up a few times. The chain uses TRBV2 and TRBJ2-5; 8 positions agree with TRBD1. The trim removed 6 bases at V and 5 bases at J, leaving 14 bases unmatched. This CDR3 comprises 16 residues. Germline V gene data show CDR1 as SNHLY and CDR2 as FYNNEI. The DNA for the CDR3 is TGTGCCAGCAGCTCCCGGGACAGGTCCCTCGGGGAGACCCAGTACTTC. This gives the protein CASSSRDRSLGETQYF.

This sequence joins TRBV5-1 and TRBJ2-1; 10 bases fit TRBD2. After removal of 4 bases from V and 7 bases from J, the junction contained 11 bases not matched to a gene. CDR3 length: 16 amino acids. Germline CDR1 and CDR2: SGHRS and YFSETQ. The CDR3, as DNA: TGCGCCAGCAGCAAGACCATAGCGGGGGGCTGGAATGAGCAGTTCTTC. This encodes CASSKTIAGGWNEQFF.

This chain uses TRBV5-5 with TRBJ2-5, with D perhaps TRBD1 (6 bases). This CDR3 comprises 14 residues. Germline CDR1 is SGHKS and CDR2 is YYEKEE (reference sequence). V lost 2 bases, J lost 5 bases, and 13 bases lay in between. This CDR3 is CASSLGGVKETQYF. The CDR3 bases are TGTGCCAGCAGCTTAGGGGGAGTAAAGGAGACCCAGTACTTC.